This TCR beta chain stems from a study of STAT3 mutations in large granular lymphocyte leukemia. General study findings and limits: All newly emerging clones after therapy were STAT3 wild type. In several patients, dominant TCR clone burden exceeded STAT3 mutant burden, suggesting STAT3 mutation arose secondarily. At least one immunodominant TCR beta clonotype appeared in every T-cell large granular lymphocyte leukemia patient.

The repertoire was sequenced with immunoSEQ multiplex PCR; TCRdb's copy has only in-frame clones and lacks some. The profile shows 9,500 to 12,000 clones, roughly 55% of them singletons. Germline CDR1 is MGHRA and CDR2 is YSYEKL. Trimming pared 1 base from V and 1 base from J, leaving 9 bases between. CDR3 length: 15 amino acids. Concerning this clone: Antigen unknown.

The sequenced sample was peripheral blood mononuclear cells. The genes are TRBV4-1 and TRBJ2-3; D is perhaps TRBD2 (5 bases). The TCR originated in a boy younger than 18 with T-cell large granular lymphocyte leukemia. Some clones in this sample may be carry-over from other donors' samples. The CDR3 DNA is TGCGCCAGCAGCCAAGGCCCCGGGGGCACAGATACGCAGTATTTT. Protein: CASSQGPGGTDTQYF.